Following are 3 T cell receptor beta chains from one sample sequenced in a study of cytomegalovirus exposure and HLA in healthy donors. PCR used 60 Vbeta primers and 13 Jbeta primers. Sequencing used immunoSEQ multiplex PCR; TCRdb keeps in-frame clones, though not all of them. The sample contains 120,000 to 150,000 clones, around 79% of which appear only once. Sequencing used PBMCs. The origin of the receptors is a woman in her thirties or forties in good health and CMV-seropositive.

The V call is TRBV10-3, the J call TRBJ1-2; possible D gene TRBD1, 5 bases. This CDR3 comprises 14 residues. In germline, CDR1 is ENHRY, CDR2 SYGVKD. Trimming shortened V by 0 bases and J by 11 bases, and 16 bases separated the two germline ends. CDR3 amino acids: CAISESGGMVRYTF. The CDR3 coding sequence is TGTGCCATCAGTGAGTCGGGGGGAATGGTCAGATACACCTTC.

In the case of this clone: The sample holds other DNA sequences that translate to the same CDR3. This chain uses TRBV6-6 with TRBJ2-1, with unresolved D. From germline, CDR1 is MNHNY and CDR2 SVGAGI (reference sequence). V gave up 0 bases and J gave up 4 bases, with 4 bases separating them. CDR3 size: 13 residues. The CDR3 DNA reads TGTGCCAGCAGTTACTCTAGTTACAATGAGCAGTTCTTC. This codes for CASSYSSYNEQFF.

CDR3 loop: CASSQDRQSYGYTF. The CDR3 DNA sequence: TGTGCCAGCAGCCAAGATCGACAGTCCTATGGCTACACCTTC. This chain connects TRBV4-2 to TRBJ1-2; TRBD1 might be the D (5 bases). The CDR3 loop spans 14 amino acids. V dropped 0 bases and J dropped 4 bases, with 9 bases sitting between them. Germline V gene data show CDR1 as LGHNA and CDR2 as YNFKEQ.